These 32 T cell receptor beta chains originate from one sample sequenced in a study of cytomegalovirus exposure and HLA in healthy donors. 13 Jbeta primers and 60 Vbeta primers were used for the PCR. Sequencing was performed with immunoSEQ multiplex PCR; in TCRdb, only in-frame clones are kept and a portion is missing. The sample has around 140,000 clones; 82% are singletons. Sequences were obtained from PBMCs. These receptors came from a male donor in good health and CMV-seronegative.

The chain carries TRBV10-2 and TRBJ2-7; 11 nucleotides line up with TRBD2. The CDR3 covers 15 residues. Germline values: CDR1 WSHSY, CDR2 SAAADI. Trimming at V came to 4 bases and at J to 5 bases, leaving 7 bases not matched to a gene. In DNA form, the CDR3 reads TGCGCCAGCAGTGCAAGACTAGCGGGAAGCAACGAGCAGTACTTC. Amino acid sequence: CASSARLAGSNEQYF.

The chain combines TRBV6-1 with TRBJ2-7; 7 positions agree with TRBD1. CDR3 length: 17 residues. Looked up from germline, CDR1 is MNHNS and CDR2 is SASEGT. V lost 1 base and J lost 4; bases outside the gene matches: 13. Here the CDR3 DNA reads TGTGCCAGCAGTGAAGGAGGGGGCGCGGATTTACATTACGAGCAGTACTTC. Amino acids: CASSEGGGADLHYEQYF.

The V and J genes are TRBV4-2 and TRBJ2-7; D uncertain. V shed 0 bases and J shed 2 bases, with 8 bases lying between them. The CDR3 runs to 14 residues. Germline CDR1 reads LGHNA; CDR2 reads YNFKEQ. This CDR3 is CASSQESVTYEQYF. CDR3 bases: TGTGCCAGCAGCCAAGAATCAGTTACCTACGAGCAGTACTTC.

The chain recombines TRBV4-3 with TRBJ1-2; D unclear. V lost 0 bases to trimming and J lost 2 bases, with 10 bases between them. CDR3 size: 15 residues. Per the germline V gene, CDR1 is LGHNA and CDR2 is YSLEER. In DNA form, the CDR3 reads TGCGCCAGCAGCCAAGAATTAGACTTAAACTATGGCTACACCTTC. This sequence encodes CASSQELDLNYGYTF.

The chain is built from TRBV5-1 and TRBJ2-1; TRBD2 might be the D (5 bases). CDR3 size: 13 residues. V was trimmed by 3 bases and J by 5 bases, leaving 9 bases between them. Germline-derived CDR1 and CDR2 are SGHRS and YFSETQ. Here the CDR3 DNA reads TGCGCCAGCAGCTCGGACGGGAACAATGAGCAGTTCTTC. Translated: CASSSDGNNEQFF. Combining the CDR3 with reference TRBV5-1 and TRBJ2-1 gives the whole variable domain KAGVTQTPRYLIKTRGQQVTLSCSPISGHRSVSWYQQTPGQGLQFLFEYFSETQRNKGNFPGRFSGRQFSNSRSEMNVSTLELGDSALYLCASSSDGNNEQFFGPGTRLTVL.

The rearrangement links TRBV7-2 to TRBJ2-7; 7 bases map to TRBD1. The V segment lost 3 bases and the J segment 4 bases; nucleotides outside the gene matches: 3. Germline CDR1 is SGHTA and CDR2 is FQGNSA. The CDR3 length is 13 residues. The CDR3 loop is CASSLGQIYEQYF. For the CDR3, the DNA is TGTGCCAGCAGCTTGGGACAGATATACGAGCAGTACTTC.

The chain links TRBV6-5 to TRBJ1-2; 8 bases are shared with TRBD1. Germline CDR1 MNHEY, CDR2 SVGAGI. The CDR3 length is 14 residues. Germline trimming cut 6 bases from V and 4 bases from J; bases unmatched to any gene: 7. CDR3 DNA sequence: TGTGCCAGCAGCTTATACAGGGGGGCCTATGGCTACACCTTC. This codes for CASSLYRGAYGYTF.

The rearrangement uses TRBV7-9 and TRBJ1-1; D is ambiguous. The V gene's germline CDR1 is SEHNR and CDR2 FQNEAQ (reference sequence). Deletions cut 7 bases from V and 3 bases from J, with 9 bases between. The length of the CDR3 is 12 residues. The CDR3 here is CASKTQHTEAFF. For the CDR3, the DNA is TGTGCCAGCAAGACTCAGCACACTGAAGCTTTCTTT.

The chain recombines TRBV11-2 with TRBJ2-7, with a possible D match to TRBD2 (6 bases). The CDR3 extends over 14 amino acids. Germline V gene lookup returns CDR1 SGHAT and CDR2 FQNNGV. Trimming pared 10 bases from V and 5 bases from J, leaving 21 bases between. The CDR3 DNA reads as TGTGCCACCACCGGGCCAGGGTGGGGGGACGAGCAGTACTTC. This gives the protein CATTGPGWGDEQYF.

V is TRBV29-1 and J is TRBJ2-5; perhaps TRBD1 as D (6 bases). V was shortened by 7 bases and J by 6 bases, with 15 bases between the two germline ends. CDR3 length equals 12 residues. The V gene's germline CDR1 is SQVTM and CDR2 ANQGSEA. The CDR3 region has the DNA TGCAGCGGCAGGGGTCTCGAGCAGACCCAGTACTTC. Its translation is CSGRGLEQTQYF.

The chain recombines TRBV7-9 with TRBJ2-7; D might be TRBD1 (6 bases). Germline CDR1 reads SEHNR; CDR2 reads FQNEAQ (reference sequence). V lost 4 bases to trimming and J lost 6 bases, with 13 bases between them. The CDR3 spans 13 residues. The CDR3 here is CASSWNRAGEQYF. The CDR3 bases are TGTGCCAGCAGCTGGAACAGGGCCGGCGAGCAGTACTTC.

The CDR3 loop reads CASSFGTGNLYEQYF. The CDR3, as DNA: TGTGCCAGCAGTTTCGGGACAGGAAACCTGTACGAGCAGTACTTC. V and J are TRBV27 and TRBJ2-7, with TRBD1 matching 8 bases. The germline CDR1 and CDR2 sequences are MNHEY and SMNVEV (reference sequence). This CDR3 comprises 15 residues. The junction had 8 bases not matched to a gene; V was cut back by 3 bases and J by 4 bases.

V usage is TRBV28 and J usage is TRBJ2-1; tentatively, D is TRBD2 (6 bases). In germline, CDR1 is MDHEN, CDR2 SYDVKM. Trimming took 5 bases from V and 4 from J, leaving 15 bases between them. The CDR3 covers 15 residues. The CDR3 loop reads CASSALRGGYNEQFF. The CDR3 DNA sequence: TGTGCCAGCAGTGCGTTAAGGGGAGGTTACAATGAGCAGTTCTTC.

The table lists this clone with a count of one. The rearrangement joins TRBV4-1 to TRBJ2-1, with 7 nucleotides matching TRBD2. Trimming cost V 8 bases and J 2 bases; bases outside gene matches: 9. The CDR3 has 15 amino acids. Germline V gene lookup returns CDR1 MGHRA and CDR2 YSYEKL. In nucleotides, the CDR3 is TGCGCCAGCTCCCGCCCCGGGAGGACCTACAATGAGCAGTTCTTC. It translates to CASSRPGRTYNEQFF.

For the CDR3, the DNA is TGTGCCTTTGACGGAGGGAATACCGGGGAGCTGTTTTTT. This gives the protein CAFDGGNTGELFF. The gene calls are TRBV30 and TRBJ2-2; a weak D match, TRBD2 (6 bases). This CDR3 has 13 amino acids. CDR1 is GTSNPN and CDR2 is SVGIG in the germline V gene (reference sequence). V was clipped by 7 bases and J by 5 bases, with 14 bases between them.

The V and J genes are TRBV29-1 and TRBJ2-7; D is unresolved. Trimming took off 7 bases at V and 8 bases at J, with 15 bases between the two ends. The CDR3 runs to 11 residues. Germline V gene sequence: CDR1 SQVTM, CDR2 ANQGSEA. CDR3 coding DNA: TGCAGCGCCCCGGAGAGGCCGAAGCAGTACTTC. This gives the protein CSAPERPKQYF.

Points on this clone: The junction does not match germline at one end; this may be a read error. Other DNA sequences in the same sample also yield this CDR3. The chain joins TRBV19 to TRBJ1-1; 8 bases line up with TRBD1. The germline V gene encodes CDR1 LNHDA and CDR2 SQIVND (reference sequence). The CDR3 totals 13 residues. CDR3 sequence reads: CASSTGTGTEAFF. The DNA of the CDR3 is TGTGCCAGTAGCACGGGGACAGGCACTGAAGCTTTCTTC. Full variable domain (rest looked up from reference TRBV19 and TRBJ1-1): DGGITQSPKYLFRKEGQNVTLSCEQNLNHDAMYWYRQDPGQGLRLIYYSQIVNDFQKGDIAEGYSVSREKKESFPLTVTSAQKNPTAFYLCASSTGTGTEAFFGQGTRLTVV.

This chain links TRBV9 with TRBJ2-1; 9 positions match TRBD2. This CDR3 region has 18 residues. Germline lookup yields CDR1 SGDLS and CDR2 YYNGEE. With V trimmed by 0 bases and J by 2 bases, 9 bases remained unmatched. The CDR3, as DNA: TGTGCCAGCAGCGTAGGATCCTTAGCGGGAGCACCCTACAATGAGCAGTTCTTC. Encoded protein: CASSVGSLAGAPYNEQFF.

V is TRBV19 and J is TRBJ1-2; 7 positions agree with TRBD1. CDR1 LNHDA and CDR2 SQIVND come from the germline V gene (reference sequence). This CDR3 has 12 residues. The V segment lost 9 bases and the J segment 7 bases; nucleotides outside the gene matches: 8. CDR3 nucleotides: TGTGCCAGCGCAAGAACAGGGGTTGGCTACACCTTC. Protein product: CASARTGVGYTF.

V gene TRBV29-1 combines with J gene TRBJ2-6; TRBD1 agrees at 8 bases. Per germline, CDR1 SQVTM and CDR2 ANQGSEA. The CDR3 is made up of 14 amino acids. Trimming cost V 7 bases and J 0 bases; bases outside gene matches: 2. CDR3 DNA: TGCAGCGCTGGGACAGGCTCTGGGGCCAACGTCCTGACTTTC. As protein: CSAGTGSGANVLTF.

The chain joins TRBV7-9 to TRBJ2-2; D call uncertain. Trimming pared 1 base from V and 4 bases from J, leaving 7 bases between. The germline gives CDR1 SEHNR, CDR2 FQNEAQ (reference sequence). The CDR3 is 14 residues long. CDR3 in amino acids: CASSLDAVTGELFF. Here the CDR3 DNA reads TGTGCCAGCAGCTTAGATGCGGTCACCGGGGAGCTGTTTTTT.

The chain links TRBV11-2 to TRBJ1-1, with D possibly TRBD1 on 5 matching bases. CDR1 and CDR2 (germline): SGHAT, FQNNGV. This CDR3 comprises 13 residues. V lost 5 bases and J 1 base, leaving 8 bases between the germline ends. The CDR3 loop reads CASSRGTNTEAFF. The CDR3 bases are TGTGCCAGCAGCCGGGGGACGAACACTGAAGCTTTCTTT. Together with reference TRBV11-2 and TRBJ1-1, the CDR3 gives the full variable domain: EAGVAQSPRYKIIEKRQSVAFWCNPISGHATLYWYQQILGQGPKLLIQFQNNGVVDDSQLPKDRFSAERLKGVDSTLKIQPAKLEDSAVYLCASSRGTNTEAFFGQGTRLTVV.

The chain has TRBV7-9 and TRBJ2-3, with TRBD2 identical over 9 bases. Trimming removed 5 bases from V and 2 bases from J; junction bases left unmatched: 8. This CDR3 comprises 16 residues. The germline gives CDR1 SEHNR, CDR2 FQNEAQ (reference sequence). CDR3 bases: TGTGCCAGCAGCCATGGACTAGCGATTATCACAGATACGCAGTATTTT. Protein sequence: CASSHGLAIITDTQYF.

This sequence joins TRBV7-9 and TRBJ1-6; no reliable D call. There are 14 residues in the CDR3. V was shortened by 5 bases and J by 5 bases, with 10 bases between the two germline ends. Germline assignment: CDR1 SEHNR and CDR2 FQNEAQ (reference sequence). In DNA, the CDR3 is TGTGCCAGCAGCGGGAGCCTTGATAATTCACCCCTCCACTTT. It yields the protein CASSGSLDNSPLHF.

The chain recombines TRBV6-6 with TRBJ1-2, with a possible D match to TRBD1 (6 bases). Trimming removed 0 bases at V and 6 bases at J, with 11 bases between. Germline CDR1 reads MNHNY; CDR2 reads SVGAGI (reference sequence). The CDR3 sequence is 14 residues long. The CDR3: CASSYSQGYNGYTF. In DNA, the CDR3 is TGTGCCAGCAGTTACTCACAGGGATACAATGGCTACACCTTC.

The chain is built from TRBV30 and TRBJ2-2; the D gene is possibly TRBD1 (6 bases). The CDR3 loop spans 13 amino acids. Germline loops: CDR1 GTSNPN, CDR2 SVGIG (reference sequence). V was cut by 3 bases and J by 6 bases, with 11 bases left in between. CDR3 sequence reads: CAWREAGAGELFF. The DNA of the CDR3 is TGTGCCTGGAGGGAGGCAGGGGCCGGGGAGCTGTTTTTT.

The V call is TRBV6-5, the J call TRBJ1-2; D unclear. The CDR3 sequence is 15 residues long. Trimming pared 7 bases from V and 7 bases from J, leaving 22 bases between. The germline CDR1 and CDR2 sequences are MNHEY and SVGAGI. CDR3 bases: TGTGCCAGCAACCCGTCCCGGCATGACTTTAGTGGCTACACCTTC. Its protein product is CASNPSRHDFSGYTF.

The chain employs TRBV7-8 and TRBJ1-2; 12 bases are a match to TRBD1. The CDR3 is 19 residues long. CDR1 and CDR2 from the germline V gene are SGHVS and FQNEAQ. V dropped 7 bases and J dropped 1; count of bases not matched to a gene: 16. DNA for the CDR3: TGTGCCAGCACCCAGAAACCGGGACAGGGGGCGCTGGGTAACTATGGCTACACCTTC. It specifies CASTQKPGQGALGNYGYTF.

This clone was counted once. The gene calls are TRBV27 and TRBJ2-7, with D maybe TRBD2 (5 bases). This CDR3 contains 13 residues. V lost 7 bases to trimming and J lost 4 bases, with 14 bases between them. Looked up from germline, CDR1 is MNHEY and CDR2 is SMNVEV (reference sequence). The CDR3 bases are TGTGCCAGCATCAGCGGACTCAGATACGAGCAGTACTTC. Translated: CASISGLRYEQYF.

The genes are TRBV10-3 and TRBJ2-7, with a possible D match to TRBD2 (6 bases). The CDR3 covers 14 residues. Per germline, CDR1 ENHRY and CDR2 SYGVKD. V was clipped by 10 bases and J by 0 bases, with 16 bases between them. The CDR3 loop is CARRRALSSYEQYF. Written as DNA, the CDR3 is TGTGCCAGAAGGAGGGCCCTGAGCTCCTACGAGCAGTACTTC.

The chain combines TRBV4-3 with TRBJ2-1; D is undetermined. Germline loops: CDR1 LGHNA, CDR2 YSLEER. The ends were cut back, 4 bases at V and 6 bases at J, with 7 bases in the middle. The CDR3 sequence is 12 residues long. The CDR3 nucleotides read TGCGCCAGCAGCCTCAGTGGCAATGAGCAGTTCTTC. Translation gives CASSLSGNEQFF.

V is TRBV19 and J is TRBJ2-7; D perhaps matches TRBD2 (5 bases). The length of the CDR3 is 14 residues. Trimming took 6 bases from V and 3 from J, leaving 15 bases between them. In germline, CDR1 is LNHDA, CDR2 SQIVND (reference sequence). The CDR3 DNA sequence: TGTGCCAGTAGCCCGAGGGTGGGTCTCTACGAGCAGTACTTC. Its protein is CASSPRVGLYEQYF.